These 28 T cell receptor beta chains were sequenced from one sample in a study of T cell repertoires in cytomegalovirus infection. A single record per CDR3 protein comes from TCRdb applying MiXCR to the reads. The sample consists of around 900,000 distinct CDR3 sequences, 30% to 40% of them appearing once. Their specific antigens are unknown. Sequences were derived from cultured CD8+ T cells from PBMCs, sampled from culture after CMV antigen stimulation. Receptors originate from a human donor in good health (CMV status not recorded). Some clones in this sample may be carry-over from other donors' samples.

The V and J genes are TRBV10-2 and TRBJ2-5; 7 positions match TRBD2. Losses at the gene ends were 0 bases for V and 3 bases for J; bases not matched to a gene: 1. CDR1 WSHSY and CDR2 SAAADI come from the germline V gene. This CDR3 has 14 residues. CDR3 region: CASSESLAEETQYF. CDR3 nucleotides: TGCGCCAGCAGTGAGTCCCTAGCGGAAGAGACCCAGTACTTC.

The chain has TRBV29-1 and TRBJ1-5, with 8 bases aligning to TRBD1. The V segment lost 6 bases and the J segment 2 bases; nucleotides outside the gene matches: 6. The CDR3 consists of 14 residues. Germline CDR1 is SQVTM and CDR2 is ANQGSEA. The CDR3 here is CSVITGGGNQPQHF. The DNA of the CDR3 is TGCAGCGTGATAACAGGGGGGGGCAATCAGCCCCAGCATTTT.

This CDR3 is CASSHPGTLSGELFF. CDR3 DNA sequence: TGTGCCAGCAGCCATCCCGGGACCCTTTCCGGGGAGCTGTTTTTT. J is TRBJ2-2 and V is TRBV7-2; the D call may be TRBD1 or TRBD2 (5 bases each). Trimming cost V 5 bases and J 6 bases, with 16 bases left between them. The CDR3 contains 15 residues. The germline gives CDR1 SGHTA, CDR2 FQGNSA.

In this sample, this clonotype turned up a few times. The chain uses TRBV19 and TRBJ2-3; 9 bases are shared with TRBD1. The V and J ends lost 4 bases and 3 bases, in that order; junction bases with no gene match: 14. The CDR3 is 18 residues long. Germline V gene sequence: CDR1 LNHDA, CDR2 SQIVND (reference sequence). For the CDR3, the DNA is TGTGCCAGTAGTAAAGCGGACAGGGGTTTTTTGAGGACAGATACGCAGTATTTT. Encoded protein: CASSKADRGFLRTDTQYF.

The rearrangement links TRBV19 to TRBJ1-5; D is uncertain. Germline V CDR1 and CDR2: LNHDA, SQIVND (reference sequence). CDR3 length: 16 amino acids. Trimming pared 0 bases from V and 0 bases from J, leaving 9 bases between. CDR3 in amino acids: CASSIETANSNQPQHF. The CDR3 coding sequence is TGTGCCAGTAGTATAGAAACAGCAAATAGCAATCAGCCCCAGCATTTT.

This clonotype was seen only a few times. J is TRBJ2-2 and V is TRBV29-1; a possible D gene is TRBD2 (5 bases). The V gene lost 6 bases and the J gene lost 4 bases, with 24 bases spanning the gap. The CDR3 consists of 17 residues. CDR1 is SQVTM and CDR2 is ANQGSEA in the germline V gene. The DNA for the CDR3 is TGCAGCGTCCCCCCGTTGGGAGAAGAGCAATCCACCGGGGAGCTGTTTTTT. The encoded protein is CSVPPLGEEQSTGELFF.

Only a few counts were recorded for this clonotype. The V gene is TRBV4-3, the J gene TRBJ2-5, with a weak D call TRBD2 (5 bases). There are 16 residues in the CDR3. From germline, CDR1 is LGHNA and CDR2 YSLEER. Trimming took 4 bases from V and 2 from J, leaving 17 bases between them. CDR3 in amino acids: CASSPSTDWEQETQYF. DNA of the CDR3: TGCGCCAGCAGCCCGAGTACGGACTGGGAACAAGAGACCCAGTACTTC.

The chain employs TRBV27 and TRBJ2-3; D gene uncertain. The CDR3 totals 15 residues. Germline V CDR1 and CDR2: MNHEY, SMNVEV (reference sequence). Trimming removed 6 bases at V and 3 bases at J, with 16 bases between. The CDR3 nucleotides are TGTGCCAGCAGGATCCTCCGCGACCCAACAGATACGCAGTATTTT. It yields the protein CASRILRDPTDTQYF.

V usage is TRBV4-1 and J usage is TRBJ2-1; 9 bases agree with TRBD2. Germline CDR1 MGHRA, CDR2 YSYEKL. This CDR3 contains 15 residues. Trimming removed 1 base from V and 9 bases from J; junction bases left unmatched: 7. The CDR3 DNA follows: TGCGCCAGCAGCCAAGTTGCGGGGGGGCTAGGTGAGCAGTTCTTC. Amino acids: CASSQVAGGLGEQFF.

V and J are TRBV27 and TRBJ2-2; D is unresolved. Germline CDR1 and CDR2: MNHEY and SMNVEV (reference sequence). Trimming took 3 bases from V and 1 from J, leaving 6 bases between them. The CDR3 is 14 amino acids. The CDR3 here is CASSFWVNTGELFF. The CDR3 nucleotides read TGTGCCAGCAGTTTCTGGGTGAACACCGGGGAGCTGTTTTTT.

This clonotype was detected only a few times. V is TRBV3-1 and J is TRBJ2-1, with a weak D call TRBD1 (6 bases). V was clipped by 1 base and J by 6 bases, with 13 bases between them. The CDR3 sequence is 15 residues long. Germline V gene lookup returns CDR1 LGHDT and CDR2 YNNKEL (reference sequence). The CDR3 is CASSQVQGIFNEQFF. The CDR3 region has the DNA TGTGCCAGCAGCCAAGTACAGGGAATATTCAATGAGCAGTTCTTC.

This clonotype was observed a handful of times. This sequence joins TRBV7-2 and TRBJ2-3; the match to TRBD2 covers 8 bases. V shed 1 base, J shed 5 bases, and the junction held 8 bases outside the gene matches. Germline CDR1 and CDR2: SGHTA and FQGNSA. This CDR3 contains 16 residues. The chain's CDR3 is CASSLGAGGRRDTQYF. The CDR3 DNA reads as TGTGCCAGCAGCTTAGGGGCGGGGGGCCGGAGAGATACGCAGTATTTT.

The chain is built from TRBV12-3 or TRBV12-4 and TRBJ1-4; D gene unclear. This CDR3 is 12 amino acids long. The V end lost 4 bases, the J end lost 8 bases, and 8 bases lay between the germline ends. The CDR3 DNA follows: TGTGCCAGCAGTTCGGACGGGGAAAAACTGTTTTTT. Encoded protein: CASSSDGEKLFF.

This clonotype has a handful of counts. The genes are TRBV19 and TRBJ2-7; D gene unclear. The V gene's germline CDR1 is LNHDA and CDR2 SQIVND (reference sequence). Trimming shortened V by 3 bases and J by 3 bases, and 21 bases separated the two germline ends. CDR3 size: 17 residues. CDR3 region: CASSMLQPGLGIYEQYF. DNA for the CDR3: TGTGCCAGTAGTATGCTACAGCCGGGTTTGGGGATCTACGAGCAGTACTTC.

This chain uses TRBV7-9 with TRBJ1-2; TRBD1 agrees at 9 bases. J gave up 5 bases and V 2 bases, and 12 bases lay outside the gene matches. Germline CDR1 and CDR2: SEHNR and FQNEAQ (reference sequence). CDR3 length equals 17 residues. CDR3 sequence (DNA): TGTGCCAGCAGCTTAAGAGCCCGGGACAGGGCCATATATGGCTACACCTTC. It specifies CASSLRARDRAIYGYTF.

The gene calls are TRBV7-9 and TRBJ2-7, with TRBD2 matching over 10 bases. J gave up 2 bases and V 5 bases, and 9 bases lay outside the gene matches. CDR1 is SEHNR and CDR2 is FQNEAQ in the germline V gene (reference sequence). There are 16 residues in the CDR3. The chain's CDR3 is CASSPVLAGFAYEQYF. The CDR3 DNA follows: TGTGCCAGCAGCCCTGTACTAGCGGGGTTCGCCTACGAGCAGTACTTC.

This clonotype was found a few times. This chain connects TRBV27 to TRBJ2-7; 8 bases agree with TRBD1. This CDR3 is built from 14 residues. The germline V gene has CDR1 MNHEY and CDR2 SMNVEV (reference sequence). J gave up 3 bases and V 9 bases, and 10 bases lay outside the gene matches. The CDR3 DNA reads TGTGCCAGTAGTCCCGGGACAGGCTACTACGAGCAGTACTTC. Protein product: CASSPGTGYYEQYF.

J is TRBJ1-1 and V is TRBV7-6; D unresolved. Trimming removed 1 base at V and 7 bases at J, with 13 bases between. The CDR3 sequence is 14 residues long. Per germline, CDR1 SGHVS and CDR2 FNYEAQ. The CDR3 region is CASSLGGDPVEAFF. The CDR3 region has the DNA TGTGCCAGCAGCTTAGGAGGTGATCCGGTTGAAGCTTTCTTT.

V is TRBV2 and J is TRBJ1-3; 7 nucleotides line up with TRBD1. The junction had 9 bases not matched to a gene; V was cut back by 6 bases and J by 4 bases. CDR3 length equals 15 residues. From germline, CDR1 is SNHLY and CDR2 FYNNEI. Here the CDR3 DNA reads TGTGCCAGCAGCGGGGAGGGGGCGCTCGGAAACACCATATATTTT. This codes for CASSGEGALGNTIYF. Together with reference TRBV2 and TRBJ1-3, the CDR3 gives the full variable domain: EPEVTQTPSHQVTQMGQEVILRCVPISNHLYFYWYRQILGQKVEFLVSFYNNEISEKSEIFDDQFSVERPDGSNFTLKIRSTKLEDSAMYFCASSGEGALGNTIYFGEGSWLTVV.

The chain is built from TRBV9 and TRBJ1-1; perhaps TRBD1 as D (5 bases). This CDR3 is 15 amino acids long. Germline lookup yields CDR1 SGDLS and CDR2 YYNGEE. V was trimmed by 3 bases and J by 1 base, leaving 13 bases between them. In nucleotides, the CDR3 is TGTGCCAGCAGCGCCGGGGGACGGCCGAACACTGAAGCTTTCTTT. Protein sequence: CASSAGGRPNTEAFF.

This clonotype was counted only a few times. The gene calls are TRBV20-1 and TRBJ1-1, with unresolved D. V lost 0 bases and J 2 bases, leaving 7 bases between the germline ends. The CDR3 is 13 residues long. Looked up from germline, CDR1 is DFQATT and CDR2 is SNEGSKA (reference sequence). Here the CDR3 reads CSARDRYNTEAFF. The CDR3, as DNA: TGCAGTGCTAGAGACAGGTATAACACTGAAGCTTTCTTT.

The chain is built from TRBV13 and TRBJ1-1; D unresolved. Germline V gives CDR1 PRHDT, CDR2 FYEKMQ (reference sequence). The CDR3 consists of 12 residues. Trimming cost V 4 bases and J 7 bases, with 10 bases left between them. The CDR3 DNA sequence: TGTGCCAGCAGCTCCGTCGTTAGTGAAGCTTTCTTT. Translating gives CASSSVVSEAFF.

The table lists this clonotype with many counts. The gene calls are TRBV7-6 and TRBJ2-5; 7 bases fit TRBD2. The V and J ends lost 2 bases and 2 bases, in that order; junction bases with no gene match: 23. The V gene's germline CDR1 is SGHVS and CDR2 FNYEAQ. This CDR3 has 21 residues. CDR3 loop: CASSLRIIGRGSGLSQETQYF. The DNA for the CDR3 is TGTGCCAGCAGCTTAAGGATTATAGGTCGGGGTAGCGGGCTCTCTCAAGAGACCCAGTACTTC.

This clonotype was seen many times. CDR3 region: CASSAPSYTDTQYF. Here the CDR3 DNA reads TGTGCCAGCAGCGCCCCATCGTACACAGATACGCAGTATTTT. The chain carries TRBV9 and TRBJ2-3; D remains unclear. The CDR3 runs to 14 residues. The V gene lost 3 bases and the J gene lost 2 bases, with 10 bases spanning the gap. CDR1 is SGDLS, CDR2 YYNGEE, per germline.

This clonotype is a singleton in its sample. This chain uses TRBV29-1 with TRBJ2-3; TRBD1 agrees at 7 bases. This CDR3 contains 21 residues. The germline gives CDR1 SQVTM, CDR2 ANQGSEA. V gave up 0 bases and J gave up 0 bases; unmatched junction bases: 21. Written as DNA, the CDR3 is TGCAGCGTTGAAGACGTTCTCGGGGACAAGGGGGCCAAGACTAGCACAGATACGCAGTATTTT. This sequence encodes CSVEDVLGDKGAKTSTDTQYF.

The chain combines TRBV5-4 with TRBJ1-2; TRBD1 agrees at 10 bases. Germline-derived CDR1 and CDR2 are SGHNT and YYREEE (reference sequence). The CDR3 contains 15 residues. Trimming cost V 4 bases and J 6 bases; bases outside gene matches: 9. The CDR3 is CASSAGTGDPHGYTF. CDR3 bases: TGTGCCAGCAGCGCCGGGACAGGGGATCCCCATGGCTACACCTTC.

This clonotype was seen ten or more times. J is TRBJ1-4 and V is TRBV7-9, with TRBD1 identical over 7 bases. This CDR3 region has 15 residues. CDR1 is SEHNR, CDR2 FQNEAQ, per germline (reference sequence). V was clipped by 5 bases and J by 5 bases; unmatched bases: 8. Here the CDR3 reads CASSTRQGGNEKLFF. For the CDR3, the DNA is TGTGCCAGCAGCACCCGACAGGGCGGGAATGAAAAACTGTTTTTT.

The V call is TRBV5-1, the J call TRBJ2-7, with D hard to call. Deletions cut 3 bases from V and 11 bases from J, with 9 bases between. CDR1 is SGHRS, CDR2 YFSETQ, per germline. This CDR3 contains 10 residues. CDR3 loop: CASSSPHKYF. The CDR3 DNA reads TGCGCCAGCAGCTCTCCTCATAAGTACTTC.